This T cell receptor (beta chain) came from a study of T cell responses to AZD1222 COVID-19 vaccine. Sequencing used immunoSEQ multiplex PCR; TCRdb keeps in-frame clones, though not all of them. The sample records under 200,000 clones, roughly 91% being singletons. Germline V gene sequence: CDR1 GTSNPN, CDR2 SVGIG (reference sequence). The V segment lost 1 base and the J segment 15 bases; nucleotides outside the gene matches: 10. The CDR3 has 13 residues. Only one count was recorded for this clone. The chain has TRBV30 and TRBJ2-1; TRBD2 matches 9 bases. Source: peripheral blood, taken 28 days after the second AZD1222 dose. The source is an adult who received the AZD1222 COVID-19 vaccine. CDR3 coding DNA: TGTGCCTGGAGTGGGATAATAGCGGGAGATAGGTTCTTC. Protein product: CAWSGIIAGDRFF.